This TCR beta chain was found in a study of blood T cell repertoires in COVID-19. Study information: There were acute and convalescent COVID-19 samples, and they came from the United States, Italy and Spain.

The J segment lost 5 bases and the V segment lost 6 bases, leaving 11 bases of the junction unmatched. The CDR3 contains 15 residues. The V gene's germline CDR1 is ENHRY and CDR2 SYGVKD. Methods used by the authors: Using reference gene primer amplification, nucleated cell counts were estimated. The assay was immunoSEQ multiplex PCR, and TCRdb's table has in-frame clones only and misses some. V, J and clone size derive from that table, while D and trimming were established from the DNA sequence. The data contain under 350,000 clones, around 88% of them singletons. Sequenced: peripheral blood. The receptor comes from a man aged 35-49 years with acute or convalescent COVID-19. The chain couples TRBV10-3 to TRBJ2-3, with TRBD2 matching 7 bases. CDR3 residues: CAISRFLGGGDTQYF. CDR3 nucleotide sequence: TGTGCCATCAGCCGGTTTCTGGGGGGGGGAGATACGCAGTATTTT.